The sample holds a few counts of the clone carrying this T cell receptor (beta chain). What it binds is not known. These data belong to a study of CD8 T cells in ankylosing spondylitis. Study-wide points: The disease-linked clones had a CD8+ phenotype and low blood frequencies. Some of these motif variants have turned up before, in reports on reactive arthritis synovial fluid and blood. Ankylosing spondylitis blood appeared to carry a characteristic TCR beta motif of roughly 8 highly homologous variants.

This CDR3 is 15 amino acids long. V was trimmed by 0 bases and J by 1 base, leaving 10 bases between them. In germline, CDR1 is SGDLS, CDR2 YYNGEE. TCRdb re-called the 5' RACE reads with MiXCR, one entry per CDR3 protein. The top ten hold approximately 14% of the sample, which has about 330,000 distinct CDR3 sequences, 7.5% to 9% seen once. The sample taken for sequencing was blood, either unsorted or a sorted T cell fraction (not recorded which). The clonotype originates from a male donor with ankylosing spondylitis. The genes are TRBV9 and TRBJ1-2, with a tentative D call TRBD1 (6 bases). CDR3 sequence: CASSVDPGDNYGYTF. The DNA of the CDR3 is TGTGCCAGCAGCGTAGATCCAGGGGATAACTATGGCTACACCTTC. Looking up the rest from reference TRBV9 and TRBJ1-2 gives the full variable domain: DSGVTQTPKHLITATGQRVTLRCSPRSGDLSVYWYQQSLDQGLQFLIQYYNGEERAKGNILERFSAQQFPDLHSELNLSSLELGDSALYFCASSVDPGDNYGYTFGSGTRLTVV.